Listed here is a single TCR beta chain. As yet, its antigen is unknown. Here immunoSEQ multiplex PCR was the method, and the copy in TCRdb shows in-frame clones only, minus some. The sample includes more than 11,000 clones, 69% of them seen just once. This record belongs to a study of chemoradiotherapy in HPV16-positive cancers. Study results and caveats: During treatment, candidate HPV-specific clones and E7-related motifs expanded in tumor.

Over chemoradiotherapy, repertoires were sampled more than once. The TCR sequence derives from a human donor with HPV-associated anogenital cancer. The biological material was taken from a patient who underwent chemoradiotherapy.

The CDR3 is CASSRSGQAGNTIYF. DNA of the CDR3: TGTGCCAGCAGCCGATCGGGACAGGCTGGAAACACCATATATTTT. The chain uses TRBV7-2 and TRBJ1-3; 8 bases map to TRBD1. V gave up 5 bases and J gave up 2 bases; unmatched junction bases: 5. Germline V CDR1 and CDR2: SGHTA, FQGNSA. CDR3 length equals 15 residues.